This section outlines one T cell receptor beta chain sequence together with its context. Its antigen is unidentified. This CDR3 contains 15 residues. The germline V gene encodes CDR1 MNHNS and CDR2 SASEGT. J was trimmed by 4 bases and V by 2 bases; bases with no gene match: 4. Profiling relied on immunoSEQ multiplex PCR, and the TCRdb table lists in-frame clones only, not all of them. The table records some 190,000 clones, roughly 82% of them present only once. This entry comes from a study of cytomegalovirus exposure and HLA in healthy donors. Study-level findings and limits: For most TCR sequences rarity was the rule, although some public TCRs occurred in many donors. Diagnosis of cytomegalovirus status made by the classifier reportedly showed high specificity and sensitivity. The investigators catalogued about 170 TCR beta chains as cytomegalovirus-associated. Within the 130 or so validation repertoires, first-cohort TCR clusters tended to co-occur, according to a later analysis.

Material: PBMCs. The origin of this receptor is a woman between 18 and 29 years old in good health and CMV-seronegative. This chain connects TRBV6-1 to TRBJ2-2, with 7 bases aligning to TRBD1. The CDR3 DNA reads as TGTGCCAGCAGTGAACACGCAGGGGGCACCGGGGAGCTGTTTTTT. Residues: CASSEHAGGTGELFF.